These 21 T cell receptor beta chains were sequenced from one sample in a study of CD8 T cells in Susac syndrome. Reverse transcription used about 0.45 to 1 ug RNA and random hexamers. TCRdb re-called the immunoSEQ multiplex PCR reads through MiXCR, storing one row per CDR3 protein. Here the sample spans around 170,000 distinct CDR3 sequences, almost 96% being singletons. Material for sequencing was CD4+ T cells from PBMCs. The source of these receptors is a human donor with Susac syndrome.

The chain has TRBV5-1 and TRBJ2-2; D not certain. Looked up from germline, CDR1 is SGHRS and CDR2 is YFSETQ. Trimming pared 1 base from V and 3 bases from J, leaving 13 bases between. The CDR3 spans 16 residues. The CDR3 bases are TGCGCCAGCAGCTTGAGTGTCAGACCCGACACCGGGGAGCTGTTTTTT. Residues: CASSLSVRPDTGELFF.

This clonotype was found once. The chain joins TRBV4-2 to TRBJ1-2; D may be TRBD1 (5 bases). The CDR3 is made up of 18 amino acids. Germline V gene lookup returns CDR1 LGHNA and CDR2 YNFKEQ. V was shortened by 0 bases and J by 5 bases, with 22 bases between the two germline ends. The CDR3, as DNA: TGTGCCAGCAGCCAAGATCTGGGGCGGGGCCCTATCACTTATGGCTACACCTTC. Translated, it gives CASSQDLGRGPITYGYTF.

This chain uses TRBV29-1 with TRBJ1-1, with D possibly TRBD1 on 5 matching bases. There are 13 residues in the CDR3. V was cut by 4 bases and J by 0 bases, with 9 bases left in between. Germline-derived CDR1 and CDR2 are SQVTM and ANQGSEA. The CDR3 DNA is TGCAGCGTTGGACAGAACTTGAACACTGAAGCTTTCTTT. It translates to CSVGQNLNTEAFF.

This chain connects TRBV12-3 or TRBV12-4 to TRBJ2-7, with 8 bases fitting TRBD2. The trim removed 6 bases at V and 0 bases at J, leaving 4 bases unmatched. CDR3 length equals 14 residues. CDR3 sequence reads: CASRGGRSSYEQYF. The CDR3 DNA is TGTGCCAGCAGGGGCGGGAGGAGCTCCTACGAGCAGTACTTC.

This CDR3 reads CSAVLGGYEQYF. The CDR3 DNA reads as TGCAGTGCCGTCCTGGGAGGCTACGAGCAGTACTTC. The V call is TRBV20-1, the J call TRBJ2-7; possibly TRBD2 for D (6 bases). This CDR3 is built from 12 residues. The germline CDR1 and CDR2 sequences are DFQATT and SNEGSKA (reference sequence). V was pared by 6 bases and J by 3 bases, with 12 bases between.

The rearrangement links TRBV4-3 to TRBJ1-1; TRBD1 agrees at 12 bases. The CDR3 sequence is 19 residues long. Unmatched junction bases numbered 16, after V lost 0 bases and J lost 8 bases. CDR1 and CDR2 (germline): LGHNA, YSLEER. The CDR3 DNA sequence: TGCGCCAGCAGCCAAGACGCCCTCCGGGACAGGGGGCGCCGATTGGAAGCTTTCTTT. Residues: CASSQDALRDRGRRLEAFF.

The chain combines TRBV4-3 with TRBJ2-3; D is uncertain. Germline-derived CDR1 and CDR2 are LGHNA and YSLEER. There are 15 residues in the CDR3. Trimming stripped 0 bases from V and 0 bases from J, with 7 bases between. The CDR3 DNA sequence: TGCGCCAGCAGCCAAGATTCAGGAAGCACAGATACGCAGTATTTT. Translation: CASSQDSGSTDTQYF.

J is TRBJ2-1 and V is TRBV29-1; possible D gene TRBD2, 6 bases. Germline-derived CDR1 and CDR2 are SQVTM and ANQGSEA. The CDR3 has 15 residues. Trimming removed 0 bases at V and 0 bases at J, with 9 bases between. CDR3 coding DNA: TGCAGCGTTGAAGAATTCGGGAGCTCCTACAATGAGCAGTTCTTC. Protein product: CSVEEFGSSYNEQFF.

A single count supports this clonotype. V gene TRBV7-2 combines with J gene TRBJ2-3; 12 nucleotides agree with TRBD2. The CDR3 extends over 15 amino acids. After removal of 1 base from V and 11 bases from J, the junction contained 7 bases not matched to a gene. CDR1 is SGHTA, CDR2 FQGNSA, per germline. The CDR3: CASSLGLAGEPMQYF. Here the CDR3 DNA reads TGTGCCAGCAGCTTAGGACTAGCGGGGGAGCCTATGCAGTATTTT. The full variable domain, rest sourced from reference TRBV7-2 and TRBJ2-3, is GAGVSQSPSNKVTEKGKDVELRCDPISGHTALYWYRQSLGQGLEFLIYFQGNSAPDKSGLPSDRFSAERTGGSVSTLTIQRTQQEDSAVYLCASSLGLAGEPMQYFGPGTRLTVL.

This chain uses TRBV12-3 or TRBV12-4 with TRBJ2-5; no clear D gene. The CDR3 is 17 residues long. Trimming took 5 bases from V and 5 from J, leaving 24 bases between them. In DNA, the CDR3 is TGTGCCAGCAGTCCGGATGCGGTCCAAACTACCGCGGAGACCCAGTACTTC. Amino acids: CASSPDAVQTTAETQYF.

The V call is TRBV27, the J call TRBJ2-2; 7 bases align to TRBD2. Germline CDR1 is MNHEY and CDR2 is SMNVEV (reference sequence). J lost 4 bases, V lost 5 bases, and 13 bases had no gene match. This CDR3 has 17 amino acids. The CDR3 coding sequence is TGTGCCAGCAGTGAAGCCACCCCGGGGAGGGGCACCGGGGAGCTGTTTTTT. This encodes CASSEATPGRGTGELFF.

This chain connects TRBV6-5 to TRBJ2-5; D gene ambiguous. The germline V and J ends were trimmed by 2 bases and 5 bases, with 18 bases remaining between them. The CDR3 contains 16 residues. From germline, CDR1 is MNHEY and CDR2 SVGAGI. The CDR3 nucleotides are TGTGCCAGCAGTTACACTTTTGGTTGGGTGGGGGAGACCCAGTACTTC. Protein sequence: CASSYTFGWVGETQYF.

This chain uses TRBV4-1 with TRBJ2-2; D is possibly TRBD2 (6 bases). Per the germline V gene, CDR1 is MGHRA and CDR2 is YSYEKL. CDR3 length: 16 amino acids. Trimming took off 4 bases at V and 4 bases at J, with 16 bases between the two ends. The CDR3 loop reads CASSRTGTVGTGELFF. The CDR3 nucleotides are TGCGCCAGCAGCCGAACCGGGACTGTGGGCACCGGGGAGCTGTTTTTT.

V gene TRBV7-9 combines with J gene TRBJ1-1; D uncertain. V lost 3 bases and J lost 1, with 3 bases in between. Per germline, CDR1 SEHNR and CDR2 FQNEAQ (reference sequence). The CDR3 has 12 amino acids. CDR3 sequence: CASSFENTEAFF. The CDR3, as DNA: TGTGCCAGCAGCTTCGAGAACACTGAAGCTTTCTTT.

This clonotype showed up just once. The genes are TRBV20-1 and TRBJ2-5; D could derive from TRBD1 or TRBD2 (5 bases each). This CDR3 contains 13 residues. Trimming left V 6 bases short and J 2 bases short, with 13 bases between. CDR1 and CDR2 from the germline V gene are DFQATT and SNEGSKA (reference sequence). The CDR3 sequence: CSAPKGPQETQYF. The CDR3 DNA is TGCAGTGCCCCTAAGGGACCACAAGAGACCCAGTACTTC.

The chain employs TRBV27 and TRBJ2-1; the D gene is possibly TRBD1 (5 bases). Trimming shortened V by 3 bases and J by 1 base, and 7 bases separated the two germline ends. Per the germline V gene, CDR1 is MNHEY and CDR2 is SMNVEV (reference sequence). The CDR3 runs 14 residues. The CDR3 protein is CASSFGASYNEQFF. The CDR3 coding sequence is TGTGCCAGCAGTTTTGGGGCTTCCTACAATGAGCAGTTCTTC.

Notes on this clonotype: A read error may produce the germline difference seen at one junction end. The chain carries TRBV7-7 and TRBJ2-1; D possibly matches TRBD1 or TRBD2 (5 bases each). Germline V CDR1 and CDR2: SSHAT, FNYEAQ (reference sequence). The CDR3 spans 15 residues. In nucleotides, the CDR3 is TGTGCTAGCAGCCCGACGGGGACCCTGGGGAATGAGCAGTTCTTC. It codes for CASSPTGTLGNEQFF.

The chain employs TRBV19 and TRBJ1-1; 9 positions agree with TRBD1. The germline V gene encodes CDR1 LNHDA and CDR2 SQIVND (reference sequence). Trimming cost V 2 bases and J 4 bases; bases outside gene matches: 8. The CDR3 covers 16 residues. CDR3 in amino acids: CASSIYNRGRVTEAFF. The DNA of the CDR3 is TGTGCCAGTAGTATATACAACAGGGGGCGAGTCACTGAAGCTTTCTTT.

The chain has TRBV19 and TRBJ1-5; a possible D gene is TRBD1 (6 bases). V lost 5 bases, J lost 2 bases, and 13 bases lay in between. This CDR3 is 15 amino acids long. Germline V lookup: CDR1 LNHDA, CDR2 SQIVND (reference sequence). The CDR3 loop reads CASSEQGSGNQPQHF. For the CDR3, the DNA is TGTGCCAGTAGTGAACAGGGATCTGGCAATCAGCCCCAGCATTTT. The full variable domain, with the rest looked up from reference TRBV19 and TRBJ1-5, is DGGITQSPKYLFRKEGQNVTLSCEQNLNHDAMYWYRQDPGQGLRLIYYSQIVNDFQKGDIAEGYSVSREKKESFPLTVTSAQKNPTAFYLCASSEQGSGNQPQHFGDGTRLSIL.

The chain is built from TRBV7-8 and TRBJ2-5, with 8 bases that match TRBD2. This CDR3 spans 15 amino acids. Germline trimming cut 1 base from V and 5 bases from J; bases unmatched to any gene: 6. Looked up from germline, CDR1 is SGHVS and CDR2 is FQNEAQ. CDR3 DNA: TGTGCCAGCAGCTTAGAGAGCGGGGGTTGGGAGACCCAGTACTTC. Its translation is CASSLESGGWETQYF.

This sequence joins TRBV20-1 and TRBJ1-1, with 7 bases identical to TRBD1. Trimming took 6 bases from V and 5 from J; bases not matched to a gene: 9. The CDR3 is 13 amino acids. The germline V gene encodes CDR1 DFQATT and CDR2 SNEGSKA (reference sequence). The CDR3, as DNA: TGCAGTGCCATAACAGGGGAGGGGACTGAAGCTTTCTTT. It translates to CSAITGEGTEAFF.